These 2 T cell receptor beta chains were all obtained from the same sample, sequenced in a study of tumor and adjacent non-tumor tissue in lung cancer. TCRbeta libraries were built with three rounds of nested PCR, modified from ARM-PCR. TCRdb ran MiXCR on the multiplex PCR reads and lists one entry per CDR3 protein. The table lists some 97,000 distinct CDR3 sequences, about 60% of them singletons. No cell sorting was done before RNA was extracted from the tissue. The normal lung tissue was taken more than 3 cm from the tumor edge. Sequencing was done on a sample of distant non-tumor lung tissue. The receptors were gathered from a man in his thirties or forties with non-small cell lung cancer.

As for this clonotype: A much larger clone sits a single nucleotide away, making a read error possible. The CDR3 ends on some other residue instead of the conserved phenylalanine or tryptophan, so this is likely a read error. This sequence joins TRBV6-5 and TRBJ2-7; 7 bases are shared with TRBD1. The germline gives CDR1 MNHEY, CDR2 SVGAGI. V shed 4 bases, J shed 2 bases, and the junction held 5 bases outside the gene matches. This CDR3 spans 14 amino acids. The CDR3 nucleotides read TGTGCCAGCAGTTCCGGGACAGAACCCTACGAGCAGTACCTC. Translating gives CASSSGTEPYEQYL.

A note on this clonotype: This may stem from a read error, because a much larger clone lies one nucleotide away. Because the CDR3 is missing its conserved closing phenylalanine or tryptophan, this is likely a read error. The chain employs TRBV11-1 and TRBJ2-5; D tentatively fits TRBD1 or TRBD2 (5 bases each). The germline gives CDR1 SGHAT, CDR2 FQDESV (reference sequence). V shed 5 bases and J shed 2 bases, with 9 bases lying between them. CDR3 length: 13 residues. CDR3 DNA sequence: TGTGCCAGCAGCGGGACGCTTCAAGAGACCCAGTACCTC. It specifies CASSGTLQETQYL.